A single sample gave rise to the 32 T cell receptor beta chains below, sequenced in a study of metastatic and nonmetastatic thyroid tumors (dated by TCRdb to about 2020). Before undergoing thyroid surgery, none of the patients had been given any kind of treatment. Receptors were amplified or captured by PCR. These reads were obtained on an Illumina HiSeq 4000. The public reads were reanalyzed by TCRdb: fastp trimming at Q25, MiXCR alignment, in-frame beta chains only. Recorded for this sample are around 40,000 clones; about 13% of them occurred a single time. The ten largest clones represent roughly 9.5% of the sample. The sample taken for sequencing was blood. These receptor sequences come from a female donor with papillary thyroid cancer or a benign thyroid nodule (not recorded which). Some clones in this sample may be carry-over from other donors' samples.

This clone was seen many times. The chain combines TRBV2 with TRBJ1-2; D not resolved. The CDR3 is 11 residues long. V gave up 6 bases and J gave up 8 bases, with 10 bases separating them. CDR1 and CDR2 from the germline V gene are SNHLY and FYNNEI. This chain's CDR3 is CASRSAGGYTF. The CDR3 DNA sequence: TGTGCCAGCAGGAGTGCGGGGGGCTACACCTTC.

This clone was counted many times. CDR3 nucleotide sequence: TGTGCCAGCAGTCCTAGCTCCTACGAGCAGTACTTC. Translation: CASSPSSYEQYF. J is TRBJ2-7 and V is TRBV27; D is undetermined. Germline loops: CDR1 MNHEY, CDR2 SMNVEV (reference sequence). The germline V and J ends were trimmed by 5 bases and 0 bases, with 5 bases remaining between them. CDR3 length: 12 residues.

This clone was observed a few times. A much more abundant neighbour one base away suggests this may be a read error. The chain carries TRBV7-7 and TRBJ2-2; 12 bases align to TRBD1. The CDR3 consists of 16 residues. Germline CDR1 is SSHAT and CDR2 is FNYEAQ (reference sequence). The CDR3 DNA reads TGTGCTAGCAGCCAGTTCGGGACAGGGGGCTCCGGGGAGCTGTTTTTT. Amino acids: CASSQFGTGGSGELFF.

Many counts were recorded for this clone. The chain has TRBV28 and TRBJ1-5; D is unclear. Germline CDR1 MDHEN, CDR2 SYDVKM. The CDR3 totals 15 residues. Trimming removed 7 bases at V and 3 bases at J, with 16 bases between. The CDR3, as DNA: TGTGCCAGCACCCGCTGGGAGGAGAACAATCAGCCCCAGCATTTT. Protein product: CASTRWEENNQPQHF.

At least ten counts were recorded for this clone. The chain is built from TRBV19 and TRBJ1-1; the D gene is possibly TRBD1 (5 bases). Germline CDR1 reads LNHDA; CDR2 reads SQIVND (reference sequence). Deletions cut 10 bases from V and 4 bases from J, with 16 bases between. This CDR3 spans 13 amino acids. The CDR3 coding sequence is TGTGCCACGAGAGGGAGCGGGGGCACTGAAGCTTTCTTT. This translates into CATRGSGGTEAFF.

This clone was observed many times. The sample holds other DNA sequences that translate to the same CDR3. This chain connects TRBV12-3 or TRBV12-4 to TRBJ1-1, with D maybe TRBD1 (5 bases). The V end was cut by 5 bases, the J end by 5 bases, with 21 bases between. The CDR3 is made up of 16 amino acids. CDR3: CASSRPSGLGKTEAFF. The CDR3 DNA sequence: TGTGCCAGCAGTAGACCCTCGGGACTTGGGAAGACTGAAGCTTTCTTT.

This sequence joins TRBV14 and TRBJ1-5; no definite D call. CDR3 size: 13 residues. In germline, CDR1 is SGHDN, CDR2 FVKESK. V was trimmed by 4 bases and J by 9 bases, leaving 13 bases between them. CDR3 sequence: CASSPTVSGPQHF. DNA for the CDR3: TGTGCCAGCAGCCCCACTGTCTCAGGGCCCCAGCATTTT.

This clone was detected ten times or more. CDR3 region: CGSGFQETQYF. In DNA form, the CDR3 reads TGCGGATCGGGGTTCCAAGAGACCCAGTACTTC. The chain is built from TRBV20-1 and TRBJ2-5; a weak D match, TRBD2 (5 bases). This CDR3 is 11 amino acids long. Looked up from germline, CDR1 is DFQATT and CDR2 is SNEGSKA (reference sequence).

This clone was observed at least ten times. This sequence joins TRBV6-5 and TRBJ1-2; D is undetermined. The germline gives CDR1 MNHEY, CDR2 SVGAGI. This CDR3 has 16 amino acids. Between the trimmed V and J ends, which lost 0 bases and 3 bases, there was a span of 14 bases. The CDR3 bases are TGTGCCAGCAGTTACTCCGCAGGTTCCCCTCACTATGGCTACACCTTC. It specifies CASSYSAGSPHYGYTF.

In this sample, this clone turned up many times. The chain carries TRBV28 and TRBJ2-3, with D perhaps matching TRBD1 (5 bases). Looked up from germline, CDR1 is MDHEN and CDR2 is SYDVKM. V was shortened by 7 bases and J by 0 bases, with 14 bases between the two germline ends. The CDR3 runs to 15 residues. The CDR3 loop is CASKDTSESTDTQYF. In nucleotides, the CDR3 is TGTGCCAGCAAGGACACCAGCGAGAGCACAGATACGCAGTATTTT.

This clone has ten or more counts. Here the CDR3 reads CASSASRGSGANVLTF. DNA of the CDR3: TGTGCCAGCAGCGCGAGTAGGGGTTCTGGGGCCAACGTCCTGACTTTC. The chain recombines TRBV11-2 with TRBJ2-6; TRBD1 might be the D (5 bases). Germline V gene sequence: CDR1 SGHAT, CDR2 FQNNGV. The CDR3 spans 16 residues. The V end was cut by 5 bases, the J end by 1 base, with 12 bases between.

This clone was counted ten times or more. This rearrangement joins TRBV5-1 to TRBJ2-1; TRBD2 might be the D (6 bases). The CDR3 loop spans 14 amino acids. Germline-derived CDR1 and CDR2 are SGHRS and YFSETQ. V lost 0 bases and J lost 9, with 13 bases in between. CDR3 region: CASSLEGDFGEQFF. The CDR3 coding sequence is TGCGCCAGCAGCTTGGAAGGGGACTTCGGTGAGCAGTTCTTC.

This clone was detected ten times or more. The genes are TRBV9 and TRBJ2-3, with D possibly matching TRBD2 (6 bases). The CDR3 consists of 16 residues. V was cut by 3 bases and J by 3 bases, with 17 bases left in between. The germline gives CDR1 SGDLS, CDR2 YYNGEE. This CDR3 is CASSASYGGETDTQYF. The CDR3 DNA sequence: TGTGCCAGCAGCGCCTCTTACGGAGGGGAGACAGATACGCAGTATTTT. Looking up the rest from reference TRBV9 and TRBJ2-3 gives the full variable domain: DSGVTQTPKHLITATGQRVTLRCSPRSGDLSVYWYQQSLDQGLQFLIQYYNGEERAKGNILERFSAQQFPDLHSELNLSSLELGDSALYFCASSASYGGETDTQYFGPGTRLTVL.

This clone qualifies as medium-sized (0.01 to 0.1%). The V call is TRBV27, the J call TRBJ2-7, with TRBD2 matching over 7 bases. Germline assignment: CDR1 MNHEY and CDR2 SMNVEV (reference sequence). The CDR3 has 15 residues. J gave up 3 bases and V 1 base, and 6 bases lay outside the gene matches. The CDR3 coding sequence is TGTGCCAGCAGTTTATGGGGGTGGGACTACTACGAGCAGTACTTC. Translated, it gives CASSLWGWDYYEQYF.

This clone was seen ten or more times. V usage is TRBV19 and J usage is TRBJ2-3; tentative D call: TRBD2 (6 bases). The V end was cut by 4 bases, the J end by 2 bases, with 7 bases between. Per germline, CDR1 LNHDA and CDR2 SQIVND (reference sequence). The CDR3 contains 13 residues. The CDR3: CASSTGDTDTQYF. The CDR3 DNA sequence: TGTGCCAGTAGTACGGGGGACACAGATACGCAGTATTTT.

This clone was observed many times. The CDR3 region is CASSSGAYEQYF. CDR3 DNA: TGTGCCAGCAGCTCAGGGGCCTACGAGCAGTACTTC. V is TRBV11-2 and J is TRBJ2-7, with D perhaps matching TRBD1 (6 bases). V was pared by 4 bases and J by 2 bases, with 6 bases between. Germline V gene data show CDR1 as SGHAT and CDR2 as FQNNGV. The CDR3 runs to 12 residues.

The V call is TRBV4-3, the J call TRBJ2-7; D might be TRBD2 (6 bases). The CDR3 contains 14 residues. V was clipped by 0 bases and J by 6 bases, with 12 bases between them. Germline CDR1 LGHNA, CDR2 YSLEER. CDR3 amino acids: CASSQERGYSEQYF. The CDR3 bases are TGCGCCAGCAGCCAAGAACGGGGGTACTCCGAGCAGTACTTC.

V is TRBV27 and J is TRBJ1-1; weak D call: TRBD1 (5 bases). Germline CDR1 and CDR2: MNHEY and SMNVEV (reference sequence). This CDR3 spans 17 amino acids. The V end was cut by 10 bases, the J end by 3 bases, with 27 bases between. The CDR3 sequence is CAISPDRAHLGDTEAFF. CDR3 nucleotides: TGTGCCATTAGTCCCGATAGGGCTCACCTGGGGGACACTGAAGCTTTCTTT.

This clone has a count of ten or more. The chain has TRBV4-1 and TRBJ1-1; D unresolved. The CDR3 loop spans 15 amino acids. The germline V and J ends were trimmed by 4 bases and 4 bases, with 16 bases remaining between them. The germline V gene has CDR1 MGHRA and CDR2 YSYEKL. The CDR3 here is CASSPSAGYGTEAFF. The CDR3 bases are TGCGCCAGCAGCCCCTCGGCGGGTTATGGCACTGAAGCTTTCTTT.

This clone was seen at least ten times. This chain links TRBV24-1 with TRBJ1-5, with 11 positions matching TRBD1. Trimming took 3 bases from V and 2 from J; bases not matched to a gene: 2. There are 16 residues in the CDR3. Germline V gene data show CDR1 as KGHDR and CDR2 as SFDVKD. CDR3 bases: TGTGCCACCAGTGATCCGGGACAGGGGGGCAATCAGCCCCAGCATTTT. Amino acid sequence: CATSDPGQGGNQPQHF.

The rearrangement joins TRBV25-1 to TRBJ2-7; 8 positions match TRBD1. J was trimmed by 9 bases and V by 1 base; bases with no gene match: 11. This CDR3 spans 15 amino acids. The germline V gene encodes CDR1 MGHDK and CDR2 SYGVNS. The CDR3 reads CASSEFGTGGLRQYF. CDR3 in DNA: TGTGCCAGCAGTGAATTTGGGACAGGAGGTCTGAGGCAGTACTTC.

By proportion, this clone is medium-sized (0.01 to 0.1%). V is TRBV12-3 or TRBV12-4 and J is TRBJ1-2; D not resolved. CDR3 length: 11 amino acids. Trimming shortened V by 2 bases and J by 8 bases, and 6 bases separated the two germline ends. The CDR3 region has the DNA TGTGCCAGCAGTTTACCCAAGGGCTACACCTTC. Translation: CASSLPKGYTF.

This clone was recorded at least ten times. A read error may account for a junction end that differs from germline. Other DNA sequences in the sample encode the same CDR3. The J gene is TRBJ1-2, the V gene TRBV28; 8 bases are a match to TRBD1. The length of the CDR3 is 14 residues. Germline loops: CDR1 MDHEN, CDR2 SYDVKM. CDR3 amino acids: CASSLRGRGSGYTF. CDR3 DNA: TGTGCCAGCAGTCTCAGGGGGCGCGGATCGGGCTACACCTTT.

The chain combines TRBV6-1 with TRBJ2-7, with 7 bases matching TRBD1. The CDR3 sequence is 15 residues long. The J segment lost 1 base and the V segment lost 4 bases, leaving 7 bases of the junction unmatched. Germline CDR1 and CDR2: MNHNS and SASEGT. The CDR3 sequence: CASSARDRGSYEQYF. CDR3 nucleotides: TGTGCCAGCAGTGCCCGGGACAGAGGGTCCTACGAGCAGTACTTC.

The chain couples TRBV30 to TRBJ2-2; possibly TRBD1 for D (5 bases). There are 13 residues in the CDR3. Looked up from germline, CDR1 is GTSNPN and CDR2 is SVGIG (reference sequence). The V end lost 3 bases, the J end lost 3 bases, and 8 bases lay between the germline ends. The CDR3, as DNA: TGTGCCTGGAGAGGACATTACACCGGGGAGCTGTTTTTT. As protein: CAWRGHYTGELFF.

Ten or more counts support this clone. The rearrangement links TRBV5-1 to TRBJ2-7, with 10 bases lining up with TRBD2. V trimming: 2 bases; J trimming: 1 base; junction bases outside the gene matches: 0. The CDR3 totals 14 residues. Germline values: CDR1 SGHRS, CDR2 YFSETQ. CDR3 loop: CASSFSGGSYEQYF. The CDR3, as DNA: TGCGCCAGCAGCTTTAGCGGGGGGTCCTACGAGCAGTACTTC.

This clone was counted ten times or more. The V gene is TRBV9, the J gene TRBJ2-7, with TRBD1 as a possible D gene (6 bases). The CDR3 extends over 16 amino acids. Germline values: CDR1 SGDLS, CDR2 YYNGEE. The V end was cut by 3 bases, the J end by 1 base, with 17 bases between. As DNA, the CDR3 is TGTGCCAGCAGCGATCACCCGGGACACAATTCCTACGAGCAGTACTTC. It is translated as CASSDHPGHNSYEQYF. Drawing the rest from reference TRBV9 and TRBJ2-7, the complete variable domain is DSGVTQTPKHLITATGQRVTLRCSPRSGDLSVYWYQQSLDQGLQFLIQYYNGEERAKGNILERFSAQQFPDLHSELNLSSLELGDSALYFCASSDHPGHNSYEQYFGPGTRLTVT.

In its sample, this clone was seen a few times. The gene calls are TRBV27 and TRBJ2-6; TRBD1 matches at 9 bases. CDR1 is MNHEY and CDR2 is SMNVEV in the germline V gene (reference sequence). Germline trimming cut 6 bases from V and 4 bases from J; bases unmatched to any gene: 10. The length of the CDR3 is 17 residues. CDR3 loop: CASRPGQGLWGANVLTF. In nucleotides, the CDR3 is TGTGCCAGCAGACCGGGACAGGGCCTCTGGGGGGCCAACGTCCTGACTTTC. The full variable domain, completed using reference TRBV27 and TRBJ2-6, is EAQVTQNPRYLITVTGKKLTVTCSQNMNHEYMSWYRQDPGLGLRQIYYSMNVEVTDKGDVPEGYKVSRKEKRNFPLILESPSPNQTSLYFCASRPGQGLWGANVLTFGAGSRLTVL.

This clone appeared many times. The rearrangement joins TRBV2 to TRBJ2-7; D is unresolved. V lost 8 bases, J lost 1 base, and 15 bases lay in between. The CDR3 has 14 amino acids. The germline gives CDR1 SNHLY, CDR2 FYNNEI. CDR3 residues: CASQGEARSYEQYF. The CDR3 region has the DNA TGTGCCAGCCAAGGCGAGGCGAGGTCCTACGAGCAGTACTTC.

The V call is TRBV20-1, the J call TRBJ2-1; 7 bases line up with TRBD2. The CDR3 spans 12 residues. Germline V gene sequence: CDR1 DFQATT, CDR2 SNEGSKA (reference sequence). Unmatched junction bases numbered 3, after V lost 3 bases and J lost 7 bases. DNA for the CDR3: TGCAGTGCTAGGTGGGGGGGGAATGAGCAGTTCTTC. This codes for CSARWGGNEQFF.

This clone was counted many times. The chain recombines TRBV28 with TRBJ2-7; tentative D call: TRBD2 (6 bases). Germline loops: CDR1 MDHEN, CDR2 SYDVKM. The CDR3 extends over 12 amino acids. Trimming pared 9 bases from V and 0 bases from J, leaving 9 bases between. The CDR3 DNA sequence: TGTGCCAGTGAGCGGGCCTCCTACGAGCAGTACTTC. Translation: CASERASYEQYF.

Worth noting for this clone: Its ends do not fully match the called genes, so a read error is possible. The rearrangement links TRBV6-2 or TRBV6-3 to TRBJ2-5; 8 nucleotides line up with TRBD2. The CDR3 extends over 15 amino acids. Germline V gives CDR1 MNHEY, CDR2 SVGEGT. Here the CDR3 reads CASTGTRGGGETKYF. CDR3 bases: TGTGCCAGTACCGGGACTAGAGGGGGGGGGGAGACCAAGTACTTC.